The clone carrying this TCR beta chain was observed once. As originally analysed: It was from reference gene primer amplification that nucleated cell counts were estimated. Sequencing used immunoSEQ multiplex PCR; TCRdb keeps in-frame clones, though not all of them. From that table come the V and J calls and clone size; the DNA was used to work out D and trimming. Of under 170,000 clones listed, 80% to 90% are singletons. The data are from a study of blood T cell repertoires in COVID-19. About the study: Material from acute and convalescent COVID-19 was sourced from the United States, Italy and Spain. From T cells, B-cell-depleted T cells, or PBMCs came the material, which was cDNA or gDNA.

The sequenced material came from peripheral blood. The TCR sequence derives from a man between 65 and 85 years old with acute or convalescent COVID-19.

The chain's CDR3 is CASSGTGGTNYGYTF. CDR3 in DNA: TGTGCCAGCAGTGGGACAGGGGGTACTAACTATGGCTACACCTTC. This chain connects TRBV28 to TRBJ1-2, with TRBD1 identical over 11 bases. Germline-derived CDR1 and CDR2 are MDHEN and SYDVKM. This CDR3 region has 15 residues. With V trimmed by 5 bases and J by 0 bases, 2 bases remained unmatched.